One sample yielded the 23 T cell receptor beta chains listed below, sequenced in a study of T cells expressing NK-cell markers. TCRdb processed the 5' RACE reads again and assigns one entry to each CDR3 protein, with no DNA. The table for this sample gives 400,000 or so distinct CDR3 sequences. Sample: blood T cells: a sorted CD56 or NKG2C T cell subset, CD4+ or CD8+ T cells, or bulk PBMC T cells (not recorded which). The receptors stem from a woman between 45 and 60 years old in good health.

The CDR3: CASSLLGLGFNEQFF. J is TRBJ2-1 and V is TRBV7-8; TCRdb outputs TRBD2, but without DNA this stays unchecked. The CDR3 has 15 amino acids. Germline assignment: CDR1 SGHVS and CDR2 FQNEAQ.

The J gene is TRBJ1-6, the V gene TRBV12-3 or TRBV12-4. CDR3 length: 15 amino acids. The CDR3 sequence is CASSRARSYNSPLHF.

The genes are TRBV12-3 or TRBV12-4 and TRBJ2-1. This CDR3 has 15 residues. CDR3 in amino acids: CASSLGFPYYNEQFF.

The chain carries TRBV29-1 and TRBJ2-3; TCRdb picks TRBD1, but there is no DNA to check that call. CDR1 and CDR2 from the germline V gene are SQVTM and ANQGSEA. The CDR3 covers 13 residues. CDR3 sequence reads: CSAVQDPTDTQYF.

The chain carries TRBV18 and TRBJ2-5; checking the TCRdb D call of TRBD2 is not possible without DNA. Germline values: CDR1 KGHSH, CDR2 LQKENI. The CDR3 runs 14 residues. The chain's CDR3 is CASSQGPEVGTQYF.

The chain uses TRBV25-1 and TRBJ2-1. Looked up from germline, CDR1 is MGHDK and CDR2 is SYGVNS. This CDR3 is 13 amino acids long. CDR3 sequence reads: CASSAAGRSEQFF.

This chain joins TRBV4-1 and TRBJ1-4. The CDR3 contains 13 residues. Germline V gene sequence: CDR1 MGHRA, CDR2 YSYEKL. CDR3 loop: CASTTFEGEKLFF.

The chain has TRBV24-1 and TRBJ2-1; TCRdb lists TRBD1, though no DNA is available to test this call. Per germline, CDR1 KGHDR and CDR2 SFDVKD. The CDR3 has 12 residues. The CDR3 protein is CATRGRGYEQFF.

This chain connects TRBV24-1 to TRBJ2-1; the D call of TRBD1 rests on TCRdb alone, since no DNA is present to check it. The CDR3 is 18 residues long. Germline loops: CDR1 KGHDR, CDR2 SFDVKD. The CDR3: CATSDPPKGGRSYNEQFF.

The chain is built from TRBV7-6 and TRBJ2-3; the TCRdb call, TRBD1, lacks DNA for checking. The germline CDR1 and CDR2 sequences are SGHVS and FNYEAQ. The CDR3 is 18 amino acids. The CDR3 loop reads CASSLLGGVDTSEGTQYF.

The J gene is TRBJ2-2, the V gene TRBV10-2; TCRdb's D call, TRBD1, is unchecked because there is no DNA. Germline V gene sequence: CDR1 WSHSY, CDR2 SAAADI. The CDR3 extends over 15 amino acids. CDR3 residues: CASRLGTGLTGELFF.

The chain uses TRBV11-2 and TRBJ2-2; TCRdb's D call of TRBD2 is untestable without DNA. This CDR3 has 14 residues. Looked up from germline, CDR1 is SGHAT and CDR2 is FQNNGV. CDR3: CASSEGPIGGELFF.

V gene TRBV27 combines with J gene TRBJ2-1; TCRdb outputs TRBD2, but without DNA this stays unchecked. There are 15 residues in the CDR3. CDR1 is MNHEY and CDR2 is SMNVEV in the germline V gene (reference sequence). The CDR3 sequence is CASSAAGVDYNEQFF.

CDR3 loop: CSVEDPYQRDHEEIPVNNEQFF. The chain employs TRBV29-1 and TRBJ2-1; TCRdb names TRBD2, which stays unverified in the absence of DNA. This CDR3 region has 22 residues. Germline lookup yields CDR1 SQVTM and CDR2 ANQGSEA.

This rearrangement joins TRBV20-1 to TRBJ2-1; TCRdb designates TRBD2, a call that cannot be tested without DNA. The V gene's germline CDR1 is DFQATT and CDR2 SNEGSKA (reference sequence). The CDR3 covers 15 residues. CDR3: CSARGASGRANEQFF.

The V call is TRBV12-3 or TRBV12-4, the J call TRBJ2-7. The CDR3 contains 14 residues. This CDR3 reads CASSASGVGYEQYF.

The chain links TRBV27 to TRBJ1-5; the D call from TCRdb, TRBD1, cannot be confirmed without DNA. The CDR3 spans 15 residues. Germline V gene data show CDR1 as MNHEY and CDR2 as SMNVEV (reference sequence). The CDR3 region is CASKAGGWGNQPQHF.

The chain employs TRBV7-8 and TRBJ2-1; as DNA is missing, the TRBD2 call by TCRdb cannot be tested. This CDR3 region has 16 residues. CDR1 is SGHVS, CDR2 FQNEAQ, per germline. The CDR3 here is CASSLGGDYPVAEQFF.

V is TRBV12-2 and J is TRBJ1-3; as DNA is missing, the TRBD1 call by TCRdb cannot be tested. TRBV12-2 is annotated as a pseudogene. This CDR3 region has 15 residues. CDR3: CASRSGEGSGNTIYF.

The CDR3 is CATSDGRLGNQPQHF. The chain employs TRBV24-1 and TRBJ1-5. In germline, CDR1 is KGHDR, CDR2 SFDVKD. The CDR3 has 15 amino acids.

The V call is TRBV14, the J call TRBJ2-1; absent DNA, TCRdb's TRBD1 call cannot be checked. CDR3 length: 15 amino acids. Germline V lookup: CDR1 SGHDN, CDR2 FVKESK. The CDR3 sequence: CASSQVPGLYNEQFF.

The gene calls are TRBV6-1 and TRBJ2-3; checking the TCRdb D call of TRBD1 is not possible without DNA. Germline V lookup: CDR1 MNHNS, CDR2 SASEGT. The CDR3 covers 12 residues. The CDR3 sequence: CASNPAPDTQYF.

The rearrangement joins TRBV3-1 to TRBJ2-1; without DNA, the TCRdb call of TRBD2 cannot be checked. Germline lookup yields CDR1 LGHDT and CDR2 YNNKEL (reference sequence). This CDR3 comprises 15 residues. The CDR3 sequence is CASSQDGTRRREQFF.